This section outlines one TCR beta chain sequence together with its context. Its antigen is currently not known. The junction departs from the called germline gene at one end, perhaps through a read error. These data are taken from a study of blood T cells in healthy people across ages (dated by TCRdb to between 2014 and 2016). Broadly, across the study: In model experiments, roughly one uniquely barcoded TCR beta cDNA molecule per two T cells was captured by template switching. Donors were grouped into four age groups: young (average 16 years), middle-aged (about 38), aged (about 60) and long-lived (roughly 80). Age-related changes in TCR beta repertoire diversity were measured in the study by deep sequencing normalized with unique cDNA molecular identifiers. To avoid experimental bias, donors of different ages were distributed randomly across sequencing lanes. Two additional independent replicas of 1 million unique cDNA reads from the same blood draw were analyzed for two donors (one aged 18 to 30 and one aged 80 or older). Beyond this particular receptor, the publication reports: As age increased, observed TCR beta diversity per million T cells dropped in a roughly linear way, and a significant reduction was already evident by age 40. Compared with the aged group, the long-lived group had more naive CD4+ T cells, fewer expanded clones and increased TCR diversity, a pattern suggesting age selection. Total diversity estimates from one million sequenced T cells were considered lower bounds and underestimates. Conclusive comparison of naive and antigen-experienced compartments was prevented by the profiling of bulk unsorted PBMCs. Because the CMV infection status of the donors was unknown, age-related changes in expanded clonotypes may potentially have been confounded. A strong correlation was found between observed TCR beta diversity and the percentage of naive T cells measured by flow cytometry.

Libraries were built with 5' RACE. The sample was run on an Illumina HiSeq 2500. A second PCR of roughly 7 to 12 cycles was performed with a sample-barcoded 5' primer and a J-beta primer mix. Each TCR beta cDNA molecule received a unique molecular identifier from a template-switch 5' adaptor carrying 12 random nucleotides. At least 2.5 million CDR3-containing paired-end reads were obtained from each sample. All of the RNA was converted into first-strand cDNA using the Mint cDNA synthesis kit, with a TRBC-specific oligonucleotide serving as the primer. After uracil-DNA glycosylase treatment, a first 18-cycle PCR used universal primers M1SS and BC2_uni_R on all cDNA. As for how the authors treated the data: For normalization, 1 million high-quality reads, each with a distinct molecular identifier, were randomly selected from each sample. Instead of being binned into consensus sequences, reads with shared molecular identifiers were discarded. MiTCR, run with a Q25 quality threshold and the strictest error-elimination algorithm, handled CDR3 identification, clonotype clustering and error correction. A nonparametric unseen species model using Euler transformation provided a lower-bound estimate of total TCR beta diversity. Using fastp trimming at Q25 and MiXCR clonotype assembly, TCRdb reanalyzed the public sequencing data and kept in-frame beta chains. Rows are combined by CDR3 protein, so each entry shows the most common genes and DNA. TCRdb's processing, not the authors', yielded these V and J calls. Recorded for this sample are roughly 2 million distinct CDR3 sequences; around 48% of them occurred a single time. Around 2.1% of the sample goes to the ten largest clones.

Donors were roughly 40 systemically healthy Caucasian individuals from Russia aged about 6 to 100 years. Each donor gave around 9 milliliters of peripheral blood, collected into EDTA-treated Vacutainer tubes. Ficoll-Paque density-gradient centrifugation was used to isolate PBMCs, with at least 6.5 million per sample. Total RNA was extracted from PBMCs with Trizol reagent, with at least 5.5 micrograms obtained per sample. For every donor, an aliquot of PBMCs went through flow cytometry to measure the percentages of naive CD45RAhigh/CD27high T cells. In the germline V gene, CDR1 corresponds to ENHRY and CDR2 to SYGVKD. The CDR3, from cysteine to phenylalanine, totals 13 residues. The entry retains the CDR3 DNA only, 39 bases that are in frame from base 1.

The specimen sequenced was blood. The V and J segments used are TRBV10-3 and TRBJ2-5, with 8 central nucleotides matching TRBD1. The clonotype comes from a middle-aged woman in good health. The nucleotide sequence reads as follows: TGTGCTATCAGTGATGCAGGGGGCAGTGAGCAGTACTTC. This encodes CAISDAGGSEQYF.